These 24 T cell receptor beta chains were all obtained from the same sample, sequenced in a study of identical twins. One entry per CDR3 protein, called by TCRdb with MiXCR from the 5' RACE reads. The sample consists of 500,000 to 650,000 distinct CDR3 sequences, just over 7% of them appearing once. In addition, the sample was reused for a study of yellow fever vaccine responses in identical twins.

The sequencing sample was made of PBMCs. The origin of the receptors is a woman aged 18-35 years in good health.

This chain uses TRBV2 with TRBJ2-1; no definite D call. From germline, CDR1 is SNHLY and CDR2 FYNNEI. The CDR3 covers 13 residues. The germline V and J ends were trimmed by 7 bases and 2 bases, with 9 bases remaining between them. Here the CDR3 DNA reads TGTGCCAGCATGGGCAGAGCCTACAATGAGCAGTTCTTC. Protein sequence: CASMGRAYNEQFF.

This clonotype was observed many times. The V gene is TRBV6-2 or TRBV6-3, the J gene TRBJ2-1; 12 nucleotides line up with TRBD2. With 2 bases clipped from V and 7 bases from J, the junction kept 6 bases outside the gene matches. Germline loops: CDR1 MNHEY, CDR2 SVGEGT. The CDR3 contains 16 residues. CDR3 amino acids: CASSYPSGRAKNEQFF. The DNA for the CDR3 is TGTGCCAGCAGTTACCCTAGCGGGAGGGCCAAAAATGAGCAGTTCTTC.

This clonotype came up a few times. The chain couples TRBV11-3 to TRBJ2-5; tentative D call: TRBD2 (5 bases). The germline V and J ends were trimmed by 6 bases and 5 bases, with 16 bases remaining between them. Germline assignment: CDR1 SGHNT and CDR2 YENEEA. The CDR3 contains 14 residues. This CDR3 reads CASSTDWGSETQYF. The CDR3, as DNA: TGTGCCAGCAGTACGGACTGGGGATCCGAGACCCAGTACTTC.

This clonotype was counted only a few times. The DNA of the CDR3 is TGTGCCAGCAGTTTAGCCGTCACTAGCACAGATACGCAGTATTTT. It yields the protein CASSLAVTSTDTQYF. The chain carries TRBV27 and TRBJ2-3; no reliable D call. V gave up 2 bases and J gave up 0 bases, with 9 bases separating them. Germline V lookup: CDR1 MNHEY, CDR2 SMNVEV (reference sequence). This CDR3 comprises 15 residues.

This clonotype was found a few times. J is TRBJ1-6 and V is TRBV28; the D gene is possibly TRBD1 (5 bases). The CDR3 covers 15 residues. V was shortened by 6 bases and J by 8 bases, with 17 bases between the two germline ends. Germline values: CDR1 MDHEN, CDR2 SYDVKM. This chain's CDR3 is CASRTPGRLDSPLHF. DNA of the CDR3: TGTGCCAGCAGGACTCCGGGACGCCTTGATTCACCCCTCCACTTT.

This clonotype showed up many times. The V gene is TRBV29-1, the J gene TRBJ1-5, with D possibly being TRBD1 (6 bases). The CDR3 is 14 residues long. V lost 3 bases, J lost 7 bases, and 16 bases lay in between. Germline V gives CDR1 SQVTM, CDR2 ANQGSEA. This CDR3 reads CSVELSGRGQPQHF. The CDR3 nucleotides are TGCAGCGTTGAGCTTTCAGGGAGGGGGCAGCCCCAGCATTTT.

A few counts support this clonotype. This sequence joins TRBV24-1 and TRBJ2-1; no clear D gene. Germline CDR1 and CDR2: KGHDR and SFDVKD. Trimming removed 1 base from V and 0 bases from J, with 6 bases in between. The CDR3 spans 15 residues. CDR3 DNA: TGTGCCACCAGTGATTTTTACGGCTCCTACAATGAGCAGTTCTTC. Translating gives CATSDFYGSYNEQFF.

A few counts support this clonotype. J is TRBJ2-1 and V is TRBV5-1; the D gene is possibly TRBD1 (6 bases). Trimming stripped 2 bases from V and 10 bases from J, with 13 bases between. The length of the CDR3 is 13 residues. CDR1 and CDR2 from the germline V gene are SGHRS and YFSETQ. This CDR3 is CASSLNRDIEQFF. CDR3 DNA sequence: TGCGCCAGCAGCTTAAACCGGGACATAGAGCAGTTCTTC.

This clonotype was detected many times. This chain uses TRBV9 with TRBJ2-1; 11 bases agree with TRBD2. Germline values: CDR1 SGDLS, CDR2 YYNGEE. The J segment lost 3 bases and the V segment lost 5 bases, leaving 4 bases of the junction unmatched. The CDR3 extends over 15 amino acids. CDR3 DNA sequence: TGTGCCAGCAGTGTCACTAGCGGGAGCTACAATGAGCAGTTCTTC. Its protein product is CASSVTSGSYNEQFF. The variable domain in full, with the rest retrieved from reference TRBV9 and TRBJ2-1, is DSGVTQTPKHLITATGQRVTLRCSPRSGDLSVYWYQQSLDQGLQFLIQYYNGEERAKGNILERFSAQQFPDLHSELNLSSLELGDSALYFCASSVTSGSYNEQFFGPGTRLTVL.

This clonotype has a handful of counts. In DNA, the CDR3 is TGTGCCAGCAGTTTAAATCGTAGGGGACAGGGCTTTGTTAATTCACCCCTCCACTTT. This sequence encodes CASSLNRRGQGFVNSPLHF. The chain combines TRBV28 with TRBJ1-6; 9 bases align to TRBD1. The V and J ends lost 2 bases and 6 bases, in that order; junction bases with no gene match: 14. This CDR3 region has 19 residues. CDR1 MDHEN and CDR2 SYDVKM come from the germline V gene. The full variable domain, rest sourced from reference TRBV28 and TRBJ1-6, is DVKVTQSSRYLVKRTGEKVFLECVQDMDHENMFWYRQDPGLGLRLIYFSYDVKMKEKGDIPEGYSVSREKKERFSLILESASTNQTSMYLCASSLNRRGQGFVNSPLHFGNGTRLTVT.

The chain employs TRBV20-1 and TRBJ1-2; D remains unclear. This CDR3 contains 12 residues. Germline CDR1 reads DFQATT; CDR2 reads SNEGSKA (reference sequence). V was pared by 3 bases and J by 2 bases, with 7 bases between. CDR3 sequence reads: CSASENNYGYTF. CDR3 coding DNA: TGCAGTGCTAGCGAGAACAACTATGGCTACACCTTC.

This clonotype came up many times. The chain employs TRBV10-3 and TRBJ1-1; D unclear. V was clipped by 6 bases and J by 1 base, with 12 bases between them. CDR3 length equals 14 residues. Germline CDR1 is ENHRY and CDR2 is SYGVKD. CDR3 region: CAIRNPGGNTEAFF. DNA of the CDR3: TGTGCCATCAGGAATCCGGGCGGGAACACTGAAGCTTTCTTT.

This clonotype has just a few counts. DNA of the CDR3: TGTGCCAGCTCACCGTCCCGGAACGCTCGCGAGCAGTACTTC. It is translated as CASSPSRNAREQYF. This chain joins TRBV18 and TRBJ2-7; D gene ambiguous. This CDR3 has 14 amino acids. Germline values: CDR1 KGHSH, CDR2 LQKENI. With 3 bases removed from V and 6 bases from J, the gap between germline ends came to 15 bases.

This clonotype turned up a few times. V usage is TRBV7-8 and J usage is TRBJ1-6; D gene uncertain. The V end lost 5 bases, the J end lost 7 bases, and 12 bases lay between the germline ends. The germline CDR1 and CDR2 sequences are SGHVS and FQNEAQ. The CDR3 contains 14 residues. CDR3 nucleotides: TGTGCCAGCAGCCGGTGGACGGACAATTCACCCCTCCACTTT. Protein: CASSRWTDNSPLHF.

V is TRBV5-6 and J is TRBJ2-7; D is undetermined. There are 12 residues in the CDR3. V was pared by 0 bases and J by 3 bases, with 4 bases between. Germline V CDR1 and CDR2: SGHDT, YYEEEE. The CDR3 protein is CASSLVGYEQYV. In DNA, the CDR3 is TGTGCCAGCAGCTTGGTGGGCTACGAGCAGTACGTC.

This clonotype was seen a handful of times. V and J are TRBV11-2 and TRBJ2-5; weak D call: TRBD2 (6 bases). The CDR3 loop spans 15 amino acids. From germline, CDR1 is SGHAT and CDR2 FQNNGV. Trimming cost V 3 bases and J 4 bases, with 15 bases left between them. CDR3 nucleotides: TGTGCCAGCAGCTTGCGAGGTCTAGCGAGAGAGACCCAGTACTTC. Its translation is CASSLRGLARETQYF.

V usage is TRBV11-2 and J usage is TRBJ2-1, with D perhaps matching TRBD2 (6 bases). Germline CDR1 is SGHAT and CDR2 is FQNNGV. Trimming removed 1 base from V and 7 bases from J, with 14 bases in between. The CDR3 runs 15 residues. DNA for the CDR3: TGTGCCAGCAGCTTAGCCGGAGGGGTTGGGAATGAGCAGTTCTTC. This gives the protein CASSLAGGVGNEQFF.

This clonotype was counted ten times or more. The V and J genes are TRBV20-1 and TRBJ2-7, with D perhaps matching TRBD1 (6 bases). Germline values: CDR1 DFQATT, CDR2 SNEGSKA (reference sequence). The CDR3 runs 16 residues. The germline V and J ends were trimmed by 1 base and 0 bases, with 16 bases remaining between them. CDR3 in amino acids: CSARGYRVSSSYEQYF. The CDR3 nucleotides are TGCAGTGCTAGAGGTTACAGGGTGAGCAGCTCCTACGAGCAGTACTTC.

The table lists this clonotype with many counts. V and J are TRBV7-6 and TRBJ2-2, with D tentatively TRBD1 or TRBD2 (5 bases each). The germline gives CDR1 SGHVS, CDR2 FNYEAQ. V was clipped by 8 bases and J by 3 bases, with 13 bases between them. The CDR3 has 14 amino acids. CDR3 region: CASLEGTYTGELFF. In DNA, the CDR3 is TGTGCCAGCCTCGAAGGGACGTACACCGGGGAGCTGTTTTTT.

This clonotype was seen ten or more times. The rearrangement links TRBV6-2 or TRBV6-3 to TRBJ2-7, with D maybe TRBD1 (6 bases). Germline lookup yields CDR1 MNHEY and CDR2 SVGEGT. Trimming removed 8 bases at V and 3 bases at J, with 14 bases between. The length of the CDR3 is 13 residues. Here the CDR3 reads CASRAQGLYEQYF. The CDR3 nucleotides are TGTGCCAGCCGAGCACAGGGCCTCTACGAGCAGTACTTC.

This clonotype was counted a few times. V gene TRBV5-5 combines with J gene TRBJ2-2; no reliable D call. The V and J ends lost 0 bases and 3 bases respectively, with 9 bases between them. Per the germline V gene, CDR1 is SGHKS and CDR2 is YYEKEE (reference sequence). The CDR3 contains 15 residues. This CDR3 reads CASSLVGGDTGELFF. In DNA form, the CDR3 reads TGTGCCAGCAGCTTGGTGGGCGGTGACACCGGGGAGCTGTTTTTT.

The sample holds a few counts of this clonotype. The V call is TRBV5-1, the J call TRBJ2-5; D may be TRBD2 (7 bases). V lost 4 bases and J lost 1, with 20 bases in between. Germline V lookup: CDR1 SGHRS, CDR2 YFSETQ. CDR3 length equals 17 residues. The CDR3 is CASSPRGGRNIQETQYF. In DNA form, the CDR3 reads TGCGCCAGCAGCCCAAGGGGGGGCAGAAATATCCAAGAGACCCAGTACTTC.

The gene calls are TRBV2 and TRBJ2-3; TRBD2 matches at 7 bases. The CDR3 covers 15 residues. The germline V gene encodes CDR1 SNHLY and CDR2 FYNNEI. Germline trimming cut 5 bases from V and 5 bases from J; bases unmatched to any gene: 10. This CDR3 reads CASSPTSQPLDTQYF. Written as DNA, the CDR3 is TGTGCCAGCAGTCCGACTAGCCAACCGTTAGATACGCAGTATTTT. The whole variable domain, remainder taken from reference TRBV2 and TRBJ2-3, is EPEVTQTPSHQVTQMGQEVILRCVPISNHLYFYWYRQILGQKVEFLVSFYNNEISEKSEIFDDQFSVERPDGSNFTLKIRSTKLEDSAMYFCASSPTSQPLDTQYFGPGTRLTVL.

Notes on this clonotype: At one boundary the junction diverges from the germline segment, which might be a read error. This sequence joins TRBV5-1 and TRBJ2-3, with D possibly called TRBD1 or TRBD2 (5 bases each). The CDR3 length is 13 residues. Germline CDR1 and CDR2: SGHRS and YFSETQ. The chain's CDR3 is CASTLGPQDTQYF. The CDR3 nucleotides are TGCGCCAGCACCTTGGGACCACAGGATACGCAGTATTTT.